This is a list of T cell receptor beta chains from one sample in a study of T cell repertoires in cytomegalovirus infection. MiXCR, run by TCRdb on the reads, gives a single entry per CDR3 protein. The profile shows a few hundred thousand distinct CDR3 sequences, roughly 42% of them singletons. Antigens for these TCRs are unknown. The sequencing here drew on cultured PBMCs, taken from culture after CMV antigen stimulation. The receptors were gathered from a human donor in good health (CMV status not recorded). Some clones in this sample may be carry-over from other donors' samples. CDR3s include the opening cysteine and the closing phenylalanine or tryptophan. Each record gives: D gene, clone size, J gene, V gene, CDR3 protein, CDR3 DNA. The D gene is left open where the match is weak. Clone size appears in some rows only: once, few, many, or a class for an expanded clone.

D: NA; size: NA; J: TRBJ1-2; V: TRBV29-1; CDR3: CSVEGHLYGYTF; DNA: TGCAGCGTTGAAGGACACCTCTATGGCTACACCTTC
D: NA; size: NA; J: TRBJ2-1; V: TRBV14; CDR3: CASSLASAYNEQFF; DNA: TGTGCCAGCAGCCTTGCGTCGGCCTACAATGAGCAGTTCTTC
D: NA; size: few; J: TRBJ2-1; V: TRBV19; CDR3: CASSILLGILGNEQFF; DNA: TGTGCCAGTAGTATATTGTTGGGCATCTTGGGCAATGAGCAGTTCTTC
D: NA; size: few; J: TRBJ2-1; V: TRBV2; CDR3: CASSPTLSSYNEQFF; DNA: TGTGCCAGCAGTCCTACCCTTTCTAGCTACAATGAGCAGTTCTTC
D: NA; size: NA; J: TRBJ1-5; V: TRBV12-3/TRBV12-4; CDR3: CASSFQGNNQPQHF; DNA: TGTGCCAGCAGTTTTCAGGGTAATAACCAGCCCCAGCATTTT
D: TRBD2; size: few; J: TRBJ2-7; V: TRBV6-6; CDR3: CASSSAGESYEQYF; DNA: TGTGCCAGCAGTTCGGCGGGAGAATCCTACGAGCAGTACTTC
D: NA; size: NA; J: TRBJ2-7; V: TRBV7-2; CDR3: CASSWPFRSYEQYF; DNA: TGTGCCAGCAGCTGGCCCTTCAGGTCCTACGAGCAGTACTTC
D: TRBD2; size: NA; J: TRBJ2-1; V: TRBV7-2; CDR3: CASSTDRTSGHNEQFF; DNA: TGTGCCAGCAGCACCGATCGGACTAGCGGCCACAATGAGCAGTTCTTC
D: NA; size: medium-sized; J: TRBJ2-1; V: TRBV7-9; CDR3: CASSLFGLQHNEQFF; DNA: TGTGCCAGCAGCTTATTTGGCCTTCAGCACAATGAGCAGTTCTTC
D: NA; size: NA; J: TRBJ1-6; V: TRBV3-1; CDR3: CASSQEDLTLHF; DNA: TGTGCCAGCAGCCAGGAGGATTTGACCCTCCACTTT
D: NA; size: NA; J: TRBJ2-7; V: TRBV6-1; CDR3: CASSESLQGIKQYF; DNA: TGTGCCAGCAGTGAATCCCTGCAGGGAATCAAGCAGTACTTC
D: NA; size: many; J: TRBJ2-3; V: TRBV7-2; CDR3: CASSSTGRTDTQYF; DNA: TGTGCCAGCAGCTCCACGGGTCGCACAGATACGCAGTATTTT
D: NA; size: many; J: TRBJ2-1; V: TRBV7-2; CDR3: CASSLVNEQFF; DNA: TGTGCCAGCAGCTTGGTCAATGAGCAGTTCTTC
D: NA; size: NA; J: TRBJ1-1; V: TRBV7-2; CDR3: CASSLALVRGLEAFF; DNA: TGTGCCAGCAGCTTAGCGTTGGTCAGAGGTCTTGAAGCTTTCTTT
D: NA; size: few; J: TRBJ1-5; V: TRBV6-2/TRBV6-3; CDR3: CAATPRVSGNQPQHF; DNA: TGTGCCGCGACCCCAAGGGTTTCTGGCAATCAGCCCCAGCATTTT
D: TRBD1; size: few; J: TRBJ2-3; V: TRBV5-6; CDR3: CASSYDRADTQYF; DNA: TGTGCCAGCAGCTATGACAGGGCGGACACGCAGTATTTT
D: TRBD2; size: NA; J: TRBJ2-3; V: TRBV7-8; CDR3: CASSYRTSGTDTQYF; DNA: TGTGCCAGCAGCTATAGGACTAGCGGGACAGATACGCAGTATTTT
D: NA; size: NA; J: TRBJ1-4; V: TRBV4-3; CDR3: CASSPTPPQGTNEKLFF; DNA: TGCGCCAGCAGCCCCACGCCCCCCCAGGGAACTAATGAAAAACTGTTTTTT
D: TRBD1; size: few; J: TRBJ2-3; V: TRBV10-3; CDR3: CAIRPSGTGGEADTQYF; DNA: TGTGCCATCAGACCGTCCGGGACAGGGGGCGAGGCAGATACGCAGTATTTT
D: NA; size: few; J: TRBJ2-7; V: TRBV19; CDR3: CASSSALKGQGPSYEQYF; DNA: TGTGCCAGTAGTAGCGCCCTAAAGGGGCAGGGACCCTCCTACGAGCAGTACTTC
D: NA; size: NA; J: TRBJ1-2; V: TRBV11-2; CDR3: CASSALSRTHHGYTF; DNA: TGTGCCAGCAGCGCCCTTAGTCGAACCCACCATGGCTACACCTTC
D: NA; size: few; J: TRBJ1-2; V: TRBV6-5; CDR3: CASSYAIEANYGYTF; DNA: TGTGCCAGCAGTTACGCGATAGAAGCTAACTATGGCTACACCTTC
D: NA; size: NA; J: TRBJ1-3; V: TRBV6-8; CDR3: CASSYTDMNSGNTIYF; DNA: TGTGCCAGCAGTTACACGGACATGAACTCTGGAAACACCATATATTTT
D: NA; size: NA; J: TRBJ2-1; V: TRBV7-2; CDR3: CASTTQGGGGYNEQFF; DNA: TGTGCCAGCACAACCCAAGGGGGGGGCGGGTACAATGAGCAGTTCTTC
D: NA; size: NA; J: TRBJ2-3; V: TRBV10-3; CDR3: CAISESTRSRGTDTQYF; DNA: TGTGCCATCAGTGAGTCGACCCGTTCCCGGGGCACAGATACGCAGTATTTT
D: TRBD2; size: NA; J: TRBJ2-3; V: TRBV9; CDR3: CASRLGLANTDTQYF; DNA: TGTGCCAGCAGGCTGGGACTAGCGAACACAGATACGCAGTATTTT